This T cell receptor beta chain was recorded in a study of blood T cells in healthy people across ages (dated by TCRdb to 2014 to 2015). Some background on the complete study: Template switching captured roughly one uniquely barcoded TCR beta cDNA molecule per two T cells in model experiments. Age-related changes in TCR beta repertoire diversity were measured in the study by deep sequencing normalized with unique cDNA molecular identifiers. Four age groups were formed from the donors: young (average 16 years), middle-aged (approximately 40), aged (about 68) and long-lived (more than 75). Donors of different ages were randomly distributed across sequencing lanes to avoid experimental bias. Using the same blood draw, the study looked at two additional independent replicas of 1 million unique cDNA reads for two donors, one aged 18 to 30 and the other aged 80 or older.

Overall study outcomes, separate from this receptor: Donor CMV infection status was unknown, potentially confounding age-related changes in expanded clonotypes. As age increased, observed TCR beta diversity per million T cells dropped in a roughly linear way, and a significant reduction was already evident by age about 40. Estimates of total diversity based on one million sequenced T cells were considered lower bounds and underestimates. Since profiling was done on bulk unsorted PBMCs, naive and antigen-experienced compartments could not be conclusively compared. The percentage of naive T cells measured by flow cytometry correlated strongly with observed TCR beta diversity. Compared with the aged group, more naive CD4+ T cells, fewer expanded clones and increased TCR diversity were shown by the long-lived group, suggesting age selection.

About this clonotype: Its antigen is still unknown. Base qualities are missing; no much larger clone stands one base away.

Donors were roughly 40 systemically healthy Caucasian individuals from Russia aged roughly 6 to 90 years. Ten milliliters of peripheral blood were drawn from each donor into EDTA-treated Vacutainer tubes. Ficoll-Paque density-gradient centrifugation was used to isolate PBMCs, with at least 6 million per sample. Trizol reagent was used to extract total RNA from PBMCs, with at least 5 micrograms per sample. Naive CD45RAhigh/CD27high T cell percentages were measured by flow cytometry on a PBMC aliquot from every donor. According to the germline V gene, CDR1 reads MGHRA and CDR2 reads YSYEKL. The CDR3 spans 15 residues, from the cysteine through the phenylalanine. Of all the DNA, just the CDR3 is kept, 45 bases in frame from base 1. Library preparation was by 5' RACE. The data were produced on an Illumina HiSeq 2500. A second PCR of roughly 7 to 11 cycles was performed with a sample-barcoded 5' primer and a J-beta primer mix. A unique molecular identifier was introduced onto each TCR beta cDNA molecule by a template-switch 5' adaptor carrying 12 random nucleotides. At least 2.5 million CDR3-containing paired-end reads were obtained from each sample. First-strand cDNA synthesis was performed from all RNA using the Mint cDNA synthesis kit, with priming by a TRBC-specific oligonucleotide. Following uracil-DNA glycosylase treatment, a first 18-cycle PCR with universal primers M1SS and BC2_uni_R was performed on all cDNA. The published analysis was carried out like this. Each sample was normalized by randomly selecting 1 million high-quality reads, each carrying a distinct molecular identifier. Reads with shared molecular identifiers were discarded instead of being binned into consensus sequences. MiTCR, with a Q25 quality threshold and the strictest error-elimination algorithm, was used for CDR3 identification, clonotype clustering and error correction. A nonparametric unseen species model using Euler transformation provided a lower-bound estimate of total TCR beta diversity. TCRdb's own reprocessing of the public reads used fastp at Q25 and MiXCR and kept productive beta chains. A single entry per CDR3 protein holds the most common genes and DNA from its merged rows. The V and J calls come from TCRdb's annotation, not from the publication. This sample is represented by hundreds of thousands of distinct CDR3 sequences; around 20% of them were singletons. 3.5% to 4% of the sample is taken by the ten largest.

This receptor was taken from a man aged 70-80 years in good health. The specimen was blood. This sequence uses TRBV4-1 and TRBJ2-5; 12 of the junction bases match TRBD2. The DNA end is a closer match to TRBJ2-7, so the J assignment may be wrong. DNA sequence: TGCGCCAGCAGCCAAGATGCGACTAGCGGGAGCGAGCAGTACTTC. It translates to CASSQDATSGSEQYF.